The present TCR beta chain was sequenced within a study of blood T cell repertoires in COVID-19. Germline CDR1 reads MDHEN; CDR2 reads SYDVKM. The CDR3 covers 14 residues. J lost 5 bases, V lost 7 bases, and 2 bases had no gene match. Repertoires were generated with immunoSEQ multiplex PCR, while TCRdb's copy carries only in-frame clones and drops some. Altogether 200,000 to 250,000 clones are present, 80% to 90% being singletons, with the ten largest covering approximately 2.4%. The origin of this receptor is a man aged 30 to 45 with COVID-19, enrolled during active disease. This chain uses TRBV28 with TRBJ2-2; 12 bases match TRBD2. Sequenced sample: peripheral blood. CDR3 protein: CASTTSGRTGELFF. CDR3 nucleotide sequence: TGTGCCAGCACCACTAGCGGGAGGACCGGGGAGCTGTTTTTT.